These T cell receptor beta chains were read from a single sample in a study of human T cells and chemical hapten exposure. TCRdb ran MiXCR on the RACE reads and lists one entry per CDR3 protein. The sample yields over 100,000 distinct CDR3 sequences, roughly a tenth seen once. The sample here was whole blood, taken in connection with sensitization to the hapten diphenylcyclopropenone (DPC). The receptors derive from a woman in her thirties or forties with alopecia areata. Some clones in this sample may be carry-over from other donors' samples. The CDR3 runs from the conserved cysteine through the conserved F or W. Fields, in order: CDR3 length, J gene, V gene, clone size, CDR3 protein. Clone size is not always given. Where it is, it says once, few, many or a class for expanded clones.

16	TRBJ2-5	TRBV11-3	few	CASSTSTSGGGETQYF
13	TRBJ2-7	TRBV29-1	many	CSAAVSRSYEQYF
14	TRBJ2-7	TRBV15	-	CATSRDLTLRVQYF
14	TRBJ2-7	TRBV7-2	many	CASSLGRPPDEQYF
17	TRBJ2-3	TRBV4-2	many	CASSQDGLVGARDTQYF
14	TRBJ2-4	TRBV12-3/TRBV12-4	many	CASSLSGGSGIQYF
15	TRBJ1-2	TRBV5-1	few	CASSLGGFPRDGYTF
17	TRBJ1-5	TRBV6-5	many	CASSPSLTGGSNQPQHF
17	TRBJ1-2	TRBV27	-	CASSPRGQGPLNYGYTF
13	TRBJ2-7	TRBV4-3	-	CASSQDLDRAQYF
14	TRBJ1-5	TRBV6-2/TRBV6-3	few	CASSLRQGWQPQHF
15	TRBJ1-5	TRBV6-2/TRBV6-3	-	CASSKVDRGPQPQHF
17	TRBJ1-2	TRBV6-5	many	CASSYVVGGRLNYGYTF
13	TRBJ2-7	TRBV6-5	many	CASSRRDPYEQYF
14	TRBJ1-5	TRBV2	many	CASSENQASQPQHF
10	TRBJ2-7	TRBV12-3/TRBV12-4	few	CASGGREQYF
12	TRBJ1-5	TRBV7-2	few	CASSEQGQPQHF
13	TRBJ2-1	TRBV7-2	many	CASSLVAMDEQFF